This record concerns one TCR beta chain sequence. The antigen remains undetermined. Produced via immunoSEQ multiplex PCR; TCRdb's table is partial and in-frame only. The top ten hold 0.91% of the sample, which has approximately 140,000 clones, roughly 93% seen once. CDR3 length equals 15 residues. CDR1 and CDR2 (germline): SGHRS, YFSETQ. With 4 bases clipped from V and 2 bases from J, the junction kept 9 bases outside the gene matches. This entry is derived from a study of T cell responses to AZD1222 COVID-19 vaccine. Study results and caveats: Vaccine-related CD4 TCRs covered spike, predominating at 160-218 and 743-854. None of the repertoires were sampled until the peak T cell response had passed. In a largely white British group with more females than males, clonal diversity was possibly underestimated.

The source is an adult in good health. The chain joins TRBV5-1 to TRBJ2-7, with 7 bases aligning to TRBD2. Sequences were derived from peripheral blood, sampled on day 0 of MenACWY control vaccination. The CDR3 DNA reads TGCGCCAGCAGCCTGGGCGGGAGTGATACCTACGAGCAGTACTTC. Residues: CASSLGGSDTYEQYF.